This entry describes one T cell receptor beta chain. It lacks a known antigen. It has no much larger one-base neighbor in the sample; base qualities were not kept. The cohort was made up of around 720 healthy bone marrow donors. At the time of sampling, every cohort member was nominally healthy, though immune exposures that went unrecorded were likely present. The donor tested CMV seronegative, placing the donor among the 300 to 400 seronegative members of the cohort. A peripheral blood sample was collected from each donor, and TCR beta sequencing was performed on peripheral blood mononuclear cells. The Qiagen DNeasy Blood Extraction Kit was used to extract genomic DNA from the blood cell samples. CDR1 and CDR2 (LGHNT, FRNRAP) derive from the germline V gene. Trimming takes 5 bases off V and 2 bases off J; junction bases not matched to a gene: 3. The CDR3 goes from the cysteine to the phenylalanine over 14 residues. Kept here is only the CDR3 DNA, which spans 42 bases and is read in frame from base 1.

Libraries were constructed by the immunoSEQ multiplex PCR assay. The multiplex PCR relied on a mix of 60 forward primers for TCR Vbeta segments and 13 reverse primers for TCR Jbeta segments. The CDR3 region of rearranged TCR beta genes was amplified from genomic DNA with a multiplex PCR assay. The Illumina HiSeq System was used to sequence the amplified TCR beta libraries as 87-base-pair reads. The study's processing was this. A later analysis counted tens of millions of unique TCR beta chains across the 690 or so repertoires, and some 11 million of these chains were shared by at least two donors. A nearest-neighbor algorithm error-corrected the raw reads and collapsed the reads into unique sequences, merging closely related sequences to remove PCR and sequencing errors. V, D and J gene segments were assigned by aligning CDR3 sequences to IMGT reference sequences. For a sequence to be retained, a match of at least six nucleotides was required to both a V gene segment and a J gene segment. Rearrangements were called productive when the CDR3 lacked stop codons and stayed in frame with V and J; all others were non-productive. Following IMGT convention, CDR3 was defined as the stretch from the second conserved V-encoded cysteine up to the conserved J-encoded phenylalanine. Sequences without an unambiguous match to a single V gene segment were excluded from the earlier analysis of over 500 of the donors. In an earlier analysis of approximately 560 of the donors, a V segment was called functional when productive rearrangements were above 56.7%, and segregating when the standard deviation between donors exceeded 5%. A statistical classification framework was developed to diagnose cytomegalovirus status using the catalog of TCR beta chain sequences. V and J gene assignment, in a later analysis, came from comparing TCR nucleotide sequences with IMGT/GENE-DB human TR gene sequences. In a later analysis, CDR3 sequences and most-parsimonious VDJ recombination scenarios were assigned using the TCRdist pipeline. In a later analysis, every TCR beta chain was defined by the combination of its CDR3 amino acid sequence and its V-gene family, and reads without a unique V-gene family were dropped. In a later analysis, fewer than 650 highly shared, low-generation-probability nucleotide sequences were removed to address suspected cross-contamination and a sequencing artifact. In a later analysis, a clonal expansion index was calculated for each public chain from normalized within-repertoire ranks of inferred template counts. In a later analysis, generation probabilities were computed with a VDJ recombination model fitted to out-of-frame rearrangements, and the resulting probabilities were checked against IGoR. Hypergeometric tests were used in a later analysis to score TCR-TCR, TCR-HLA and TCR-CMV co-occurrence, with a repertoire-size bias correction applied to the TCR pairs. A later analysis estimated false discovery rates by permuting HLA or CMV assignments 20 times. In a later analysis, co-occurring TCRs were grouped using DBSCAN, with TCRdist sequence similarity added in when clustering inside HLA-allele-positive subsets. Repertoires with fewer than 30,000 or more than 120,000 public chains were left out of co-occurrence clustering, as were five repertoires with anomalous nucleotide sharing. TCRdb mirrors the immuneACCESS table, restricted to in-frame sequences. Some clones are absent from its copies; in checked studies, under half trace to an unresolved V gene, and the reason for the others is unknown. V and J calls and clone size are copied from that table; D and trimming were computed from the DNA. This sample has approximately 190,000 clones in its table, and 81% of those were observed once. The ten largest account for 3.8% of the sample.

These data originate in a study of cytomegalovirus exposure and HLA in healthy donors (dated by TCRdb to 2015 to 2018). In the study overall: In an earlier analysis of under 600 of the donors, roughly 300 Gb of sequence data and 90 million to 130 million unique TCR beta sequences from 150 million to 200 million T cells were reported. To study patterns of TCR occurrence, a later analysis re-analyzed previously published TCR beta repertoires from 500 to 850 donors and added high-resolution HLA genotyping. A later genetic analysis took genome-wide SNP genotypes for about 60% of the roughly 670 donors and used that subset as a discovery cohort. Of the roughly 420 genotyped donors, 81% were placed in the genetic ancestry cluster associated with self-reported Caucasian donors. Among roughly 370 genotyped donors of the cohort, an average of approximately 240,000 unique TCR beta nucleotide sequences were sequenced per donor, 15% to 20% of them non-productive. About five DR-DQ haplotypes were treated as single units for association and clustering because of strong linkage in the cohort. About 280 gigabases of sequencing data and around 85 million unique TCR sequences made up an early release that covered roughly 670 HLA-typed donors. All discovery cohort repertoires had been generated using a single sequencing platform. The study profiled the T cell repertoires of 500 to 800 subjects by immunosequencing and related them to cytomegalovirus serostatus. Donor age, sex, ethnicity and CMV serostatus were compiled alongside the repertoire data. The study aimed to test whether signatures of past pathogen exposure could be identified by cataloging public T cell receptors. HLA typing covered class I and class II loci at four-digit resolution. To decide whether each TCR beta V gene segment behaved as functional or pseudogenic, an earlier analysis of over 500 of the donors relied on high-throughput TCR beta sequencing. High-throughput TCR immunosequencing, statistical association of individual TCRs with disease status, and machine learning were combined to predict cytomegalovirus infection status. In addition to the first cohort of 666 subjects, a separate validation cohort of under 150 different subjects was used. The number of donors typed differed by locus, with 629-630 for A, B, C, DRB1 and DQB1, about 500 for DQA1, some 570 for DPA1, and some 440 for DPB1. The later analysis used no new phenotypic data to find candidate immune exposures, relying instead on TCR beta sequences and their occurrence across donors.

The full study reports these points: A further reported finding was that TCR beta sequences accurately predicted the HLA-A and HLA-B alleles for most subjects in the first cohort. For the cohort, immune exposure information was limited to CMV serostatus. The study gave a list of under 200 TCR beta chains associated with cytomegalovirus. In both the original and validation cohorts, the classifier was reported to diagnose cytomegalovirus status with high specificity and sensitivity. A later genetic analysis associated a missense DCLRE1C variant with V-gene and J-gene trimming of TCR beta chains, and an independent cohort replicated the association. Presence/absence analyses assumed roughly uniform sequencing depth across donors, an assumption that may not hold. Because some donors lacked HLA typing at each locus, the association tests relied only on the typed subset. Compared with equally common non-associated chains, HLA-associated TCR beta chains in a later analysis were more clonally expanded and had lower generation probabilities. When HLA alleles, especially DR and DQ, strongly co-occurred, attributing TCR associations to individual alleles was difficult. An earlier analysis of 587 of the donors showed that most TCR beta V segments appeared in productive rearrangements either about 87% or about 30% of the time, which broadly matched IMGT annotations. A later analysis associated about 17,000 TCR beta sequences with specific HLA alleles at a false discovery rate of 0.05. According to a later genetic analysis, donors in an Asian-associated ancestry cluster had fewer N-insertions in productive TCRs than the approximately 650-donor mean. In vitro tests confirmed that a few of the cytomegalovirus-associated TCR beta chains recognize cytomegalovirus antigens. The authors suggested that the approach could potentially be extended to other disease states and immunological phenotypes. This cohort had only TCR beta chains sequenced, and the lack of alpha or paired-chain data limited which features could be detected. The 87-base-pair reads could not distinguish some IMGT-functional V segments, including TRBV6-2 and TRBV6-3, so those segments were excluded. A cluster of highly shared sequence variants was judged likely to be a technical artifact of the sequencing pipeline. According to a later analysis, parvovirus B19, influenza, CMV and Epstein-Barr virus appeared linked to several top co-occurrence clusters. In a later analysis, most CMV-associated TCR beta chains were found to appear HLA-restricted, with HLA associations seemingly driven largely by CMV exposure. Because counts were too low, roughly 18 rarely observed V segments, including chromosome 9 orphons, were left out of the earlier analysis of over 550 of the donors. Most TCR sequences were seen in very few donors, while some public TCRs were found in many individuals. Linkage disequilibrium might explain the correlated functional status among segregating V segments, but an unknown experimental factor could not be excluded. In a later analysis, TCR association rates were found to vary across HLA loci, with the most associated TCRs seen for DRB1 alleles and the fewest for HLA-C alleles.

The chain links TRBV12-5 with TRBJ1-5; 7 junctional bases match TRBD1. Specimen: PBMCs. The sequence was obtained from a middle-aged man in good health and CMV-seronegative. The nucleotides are TGTGCTAGTGGTCCCACAGGGGGCAATCAGCCCCAGCATTTT. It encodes CASGPTGGNQPQHF.